This T cell receptor (beta chain) was documented in a study of T cell responses to AZD1222 COVID-19 vaccine. Study outcomes and limitations: An increase in Spike-specific TCR breadth and depth was observed after two AZD1222 doses.

Turning to this clone: Its antigen remains unidentified.

The CDR3 runs to 13 residues. CDR1 is WSHSY, CDR2 SAAADI, per germline. V lost 6 bases, J lost 9 bases, and 15 bases lay in between. Some clones are missing from TCRdb's copy, which holds only in-frame ones; the method was immunoSEQ multiplex PCR. The sample yields tens of thousands of clones, approximately 91% seen once. The V call is TRBV10-2, the J call TRBJ1-3, with D possibly being TRBD1 (5 bases). This sequence was found in an adult in good health. Here the sequenced sample was peripheral blood, taken on day 0 of MenACWY control vaccination. The CDR3 spells CASSPPGTSTIYF. CDR3 DNA: TGCGCCAGCAGCCCCCCCGGGACCTCCACCATATATTTT.